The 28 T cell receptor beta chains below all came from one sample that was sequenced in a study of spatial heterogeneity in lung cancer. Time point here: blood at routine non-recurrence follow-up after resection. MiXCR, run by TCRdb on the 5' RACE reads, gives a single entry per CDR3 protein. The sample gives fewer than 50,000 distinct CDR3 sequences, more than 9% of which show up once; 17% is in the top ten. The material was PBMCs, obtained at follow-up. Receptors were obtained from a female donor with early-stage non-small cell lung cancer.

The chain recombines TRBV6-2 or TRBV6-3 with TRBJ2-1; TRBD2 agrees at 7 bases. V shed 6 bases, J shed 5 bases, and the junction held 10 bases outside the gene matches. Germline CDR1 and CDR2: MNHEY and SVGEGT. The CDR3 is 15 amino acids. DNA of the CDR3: TGTGCCAGCAGCCCCGGACTAGTAGGCCACAATGAGCAGTTCTTC. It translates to CASSPGLVGHNEQFF.

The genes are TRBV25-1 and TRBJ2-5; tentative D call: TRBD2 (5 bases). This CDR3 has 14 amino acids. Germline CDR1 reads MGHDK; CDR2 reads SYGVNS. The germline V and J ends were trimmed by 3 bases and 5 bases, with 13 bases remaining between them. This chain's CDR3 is CASSEARTQETQYF. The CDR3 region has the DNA TGTGCCAGCAGTGAGGCTAGGACTCAGGAGACCCAGTACTTC.

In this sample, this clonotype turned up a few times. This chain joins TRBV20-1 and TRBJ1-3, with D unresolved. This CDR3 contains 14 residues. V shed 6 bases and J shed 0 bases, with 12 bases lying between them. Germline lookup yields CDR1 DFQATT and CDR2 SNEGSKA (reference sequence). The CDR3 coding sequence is TGCAGTGCGAACGACGGATTCTCTGGAAACACCATATATTTT. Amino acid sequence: CSANDGFSGNTIYF.

The CDR3 bases are TGTGCCAGCAGCCGGGACAGGAGCTCCTACGAGCAGTACTTC. Amino acid sequence: CASSRDRSSYEQYF. The chain recombines TRBV7-2 with TRBJ2-7, with 8 positions matching TRBD1. CDR3 length: 14 residues. V lost 5 bases, J lost 0 bases, and 3 bases stayed unmatched. Germline V gene data show CDR1 as SGHTA and CDR2 as FQGNSA.

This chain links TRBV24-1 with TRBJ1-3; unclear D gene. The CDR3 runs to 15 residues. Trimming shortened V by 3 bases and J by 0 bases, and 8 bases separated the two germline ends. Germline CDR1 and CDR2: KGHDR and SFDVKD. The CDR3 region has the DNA TGTGCCACCAGTGATGCCCGTACCTCTGGAAACACCATATATTTT. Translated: CATSDARTSGNTIYF.

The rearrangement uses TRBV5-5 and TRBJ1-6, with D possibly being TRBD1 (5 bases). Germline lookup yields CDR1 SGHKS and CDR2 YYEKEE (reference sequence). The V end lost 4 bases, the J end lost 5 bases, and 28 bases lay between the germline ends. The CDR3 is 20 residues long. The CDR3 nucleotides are TGTGCCAGCAGCACTTCCGGGACTAAAGCCGTCCGCGTCCATAATTCACCCCTCCACTTT. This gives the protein CASSTSGTKAVRVHNSPLHF. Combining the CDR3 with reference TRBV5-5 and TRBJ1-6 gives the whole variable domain DAGVTQSPTHLIKTRGQQVTLRCSPISGHKSVSWYQQVLGQGPQFIFQYYEKEERGRGNFPDRFSARQFPNYSSELNVNALLLGDSALYLCASSTSGTKAVRVHNSPLHFGNGTRLTVT.

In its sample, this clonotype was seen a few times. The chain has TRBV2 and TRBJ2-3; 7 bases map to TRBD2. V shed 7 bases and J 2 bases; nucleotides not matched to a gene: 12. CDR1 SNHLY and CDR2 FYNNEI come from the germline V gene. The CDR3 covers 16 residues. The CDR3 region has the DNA TGTGCCAGCAATAGTCGGGGGGTACGTTACACAGATACGCAGTATTTT. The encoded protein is CASNSRGVRYTDTQYF.

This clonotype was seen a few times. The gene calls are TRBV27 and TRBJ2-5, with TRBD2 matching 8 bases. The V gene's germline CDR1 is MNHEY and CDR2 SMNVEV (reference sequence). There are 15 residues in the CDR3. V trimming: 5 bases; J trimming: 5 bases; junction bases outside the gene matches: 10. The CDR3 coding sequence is TGTGCCAGCAGTACCCCGCCGGGGGGGCATGAGACCCAGTACTTC. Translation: CASSTPPGGHETQYF.

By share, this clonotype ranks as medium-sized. The chain's CDR3 is CASSARSYEQYF. In DNA, the CDR3 is TGTGCCAGTAGTGCGCGGTCCTACGAGCAGTACTTC. The chain recombines TRBV19 with TRBJ2-7; D not certain. Deletions cut 5 bases from V and 1 base from J, with 6 bases between. CDR3 size: 12 residues. The V gene's germline CDR1 is LNHDA and CDR2 SQIVND (reference sequence).

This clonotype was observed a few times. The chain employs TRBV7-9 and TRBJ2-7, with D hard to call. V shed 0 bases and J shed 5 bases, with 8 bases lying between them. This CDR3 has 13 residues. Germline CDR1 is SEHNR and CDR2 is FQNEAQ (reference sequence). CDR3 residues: CASSLAGHHEQYF. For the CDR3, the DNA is TGTGCCAGCAGCTTAGCGGGCCACCACGAGCAGTACTTC.

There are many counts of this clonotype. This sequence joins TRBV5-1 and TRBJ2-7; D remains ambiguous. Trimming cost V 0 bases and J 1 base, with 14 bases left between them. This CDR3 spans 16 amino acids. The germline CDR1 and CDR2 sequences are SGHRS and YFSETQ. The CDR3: CASSLGLLPPSYEQYF. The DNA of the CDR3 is TGCGCCAGCAGCTTGGGTCTACTGCCTCCATCCTACGAGCAGTACTTC.

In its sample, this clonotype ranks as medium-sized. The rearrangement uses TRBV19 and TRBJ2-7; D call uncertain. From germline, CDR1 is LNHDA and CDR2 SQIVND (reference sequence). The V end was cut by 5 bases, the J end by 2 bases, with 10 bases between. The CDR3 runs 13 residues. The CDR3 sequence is CASSPPGTYEQYF. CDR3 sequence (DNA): TGTGCCAGTAGTCCTCCAGGTACCTACGAGCAGTACTTC.

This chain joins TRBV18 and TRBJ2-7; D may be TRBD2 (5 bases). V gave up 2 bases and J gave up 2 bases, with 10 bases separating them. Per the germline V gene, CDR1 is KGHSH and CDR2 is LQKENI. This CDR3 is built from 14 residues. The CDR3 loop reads CASSPTGNPYEQYV. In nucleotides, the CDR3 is TGTGCCAGCTCACCAACGGGGAACCCCTACGAGCAGTACGTC.

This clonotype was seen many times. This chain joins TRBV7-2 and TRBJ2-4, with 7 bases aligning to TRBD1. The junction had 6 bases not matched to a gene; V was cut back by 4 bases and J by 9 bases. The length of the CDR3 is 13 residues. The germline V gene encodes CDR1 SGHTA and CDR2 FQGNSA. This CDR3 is CASSSQYRGIQYF. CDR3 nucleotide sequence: TGTGCCAGCAGCTCACAATACAGGGGCATTCAGTACTTC.

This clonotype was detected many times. The CDR3 loop reads CAISGLAGTTYNEQFF. The DNA of the CDR3 is TGTGCCATCAGTGGACTTGCCGGGACTACCTACAATGAGCAGTTCTTC. The chain employs TRBV10-3 and TRBJ2-1; TRBD2 matches 7 bases. This CDR3 spans 16 amino acids. CDR1 and CDR2 from the germline V gene are ENHRY and SYGVKD. Losses at the gene ends were 4 bases for V and 2 bases for J; bases not matched to a gene: 8.

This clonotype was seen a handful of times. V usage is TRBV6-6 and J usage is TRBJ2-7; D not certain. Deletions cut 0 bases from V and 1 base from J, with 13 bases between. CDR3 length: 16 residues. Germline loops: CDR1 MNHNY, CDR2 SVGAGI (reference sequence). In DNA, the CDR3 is TGTGCCAGCAGTTACTCGAGCCTAGTTGCGTCCTACGAGCAGTACTTC. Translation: CASSYSSLVASYEQYF.

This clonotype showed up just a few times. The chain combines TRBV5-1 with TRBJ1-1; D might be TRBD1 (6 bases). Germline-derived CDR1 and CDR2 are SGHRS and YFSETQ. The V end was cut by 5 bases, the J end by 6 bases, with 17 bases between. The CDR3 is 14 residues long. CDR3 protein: CASRDNQGSSEAFF. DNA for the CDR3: TGCGCCAGCAGAGATAATCAGGGGAGTTCTGAAGCTTTCTTT.

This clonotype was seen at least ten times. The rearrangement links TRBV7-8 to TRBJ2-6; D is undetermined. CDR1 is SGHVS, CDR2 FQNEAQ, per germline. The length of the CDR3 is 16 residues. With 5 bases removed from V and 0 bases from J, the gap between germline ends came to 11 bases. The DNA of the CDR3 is TGTGCCAGCAGCCAACCCAACTTCTCTGGGGCCAACGTCCTGACTTTC. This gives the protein CASSQPNFSGANVLTF.

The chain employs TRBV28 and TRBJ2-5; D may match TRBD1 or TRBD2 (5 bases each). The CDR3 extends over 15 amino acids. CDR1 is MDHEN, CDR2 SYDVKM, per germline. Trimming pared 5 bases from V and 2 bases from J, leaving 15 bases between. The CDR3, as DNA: TGTGCCAGCAGTCCCTTCCGGGACGGACAAGAGACCCAGTACTTC. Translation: CASSPFRDGQETQYF.

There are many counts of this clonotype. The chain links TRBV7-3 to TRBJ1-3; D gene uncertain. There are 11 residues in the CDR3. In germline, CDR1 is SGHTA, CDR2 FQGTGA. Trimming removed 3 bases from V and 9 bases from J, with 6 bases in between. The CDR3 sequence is CASSFRTTIYF. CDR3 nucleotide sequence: TGTGCCAGCAGCTTTAGAACCACCATATATTTT.

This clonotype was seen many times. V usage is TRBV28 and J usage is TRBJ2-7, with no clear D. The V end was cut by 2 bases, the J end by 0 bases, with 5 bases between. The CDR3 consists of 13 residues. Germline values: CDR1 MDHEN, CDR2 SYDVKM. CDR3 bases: TGTGCCAGCAGTTTACCCTACTCCTACGAGCAGTACTTC. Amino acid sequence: CASSLPYSYEQYF. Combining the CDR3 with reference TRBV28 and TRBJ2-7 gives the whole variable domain DVKVTQSSRYLVKRTGEKVFLECVQDMDHENMFWYRQDPGLGLRLIYFSYDVKMKEKGDIPEGYSVSREKKERFSLILESASTNQTSMYLCASSLPYSYEQYFGPGTRLTVT.

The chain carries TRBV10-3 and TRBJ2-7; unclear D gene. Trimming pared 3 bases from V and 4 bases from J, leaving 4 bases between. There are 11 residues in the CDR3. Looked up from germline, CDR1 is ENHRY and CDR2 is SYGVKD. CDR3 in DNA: TGTGCCATCAGTGATGGATACGAGCAGTACTTC. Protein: CAISDGYEQYF.

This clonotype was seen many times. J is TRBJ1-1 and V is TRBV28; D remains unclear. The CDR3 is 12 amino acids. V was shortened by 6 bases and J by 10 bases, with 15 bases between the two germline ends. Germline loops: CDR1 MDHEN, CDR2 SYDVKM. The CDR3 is CASRDLTRTAFF. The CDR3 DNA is TGTGCCAGCAGAGACCTTACTCGGACAGCTTTCTTT.

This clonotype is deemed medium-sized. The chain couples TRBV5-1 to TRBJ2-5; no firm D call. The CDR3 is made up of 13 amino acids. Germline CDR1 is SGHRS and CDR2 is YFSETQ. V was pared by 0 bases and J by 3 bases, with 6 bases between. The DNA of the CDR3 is TGCGCCAGCAGCTTGGCCGGAAAAGAGACCCAGTACTTC. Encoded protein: CASSLAGKETQYF.

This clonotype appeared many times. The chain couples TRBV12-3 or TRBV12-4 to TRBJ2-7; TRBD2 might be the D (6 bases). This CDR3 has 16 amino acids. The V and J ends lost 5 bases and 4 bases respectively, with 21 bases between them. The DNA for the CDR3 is TGTGCCAGCAGTCCCCCCCGCGGGATTCTTAGGTACGAGCAGTACTTC. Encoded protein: CASSPPRGILRYEQYF.

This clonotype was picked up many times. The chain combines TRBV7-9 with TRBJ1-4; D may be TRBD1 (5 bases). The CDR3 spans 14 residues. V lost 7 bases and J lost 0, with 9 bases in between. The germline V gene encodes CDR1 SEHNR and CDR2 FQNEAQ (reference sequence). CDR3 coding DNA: TGTGCCAGCACGGACACTGCAACTAATGAAAAACTGTTTTTT. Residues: CASTDTATNEKLFF.

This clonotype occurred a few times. CDR3 nucleotides: TGTGCCAGCAGGCCCCTAGCGGACTACGAGCAGTACTTC. Its protein product is CASRPLADYEQYF. The chain has TRBV6-5 and TRBJ2-7; 7 nucleotides align to TRBD2. The germline gives CDR1 MNHEY, CDR2 SVGAGI. V was pared by 6 bases and J by 3 bases, with 5 bases of the junction left unmatched. There are 13 residues in the CDR3.

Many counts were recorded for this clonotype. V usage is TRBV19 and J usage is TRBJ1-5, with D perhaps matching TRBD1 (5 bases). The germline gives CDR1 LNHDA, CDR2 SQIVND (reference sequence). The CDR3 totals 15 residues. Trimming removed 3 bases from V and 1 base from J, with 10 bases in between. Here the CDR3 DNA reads TGTGCCAGTAGTATCAAGGACACAAGCAATCAGCCCCAGCATTTT. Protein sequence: CASSIKDTSNQPQHF.